This T cell receptor beta chain was retrieved from a study of CD8+CD57+ T cells in acquired aplastic anemia. About the research overall: Sorted CD4+ and CD8+ cells gave a mean 3.2 ug DNA, range roughly 0.19 to 30 ug. Overall study findings and caveats: Shared by patients and controls, 25 to 30 CD8+ CDR3s were abundant in patients. With respect to CD8+ Simpson's diversity, patients and controls did not differ significantly.

The study profiled TCR beta VDJ and CDR3 using genomic DNA as template. TCRdb re-analysed the reads in MiXCR, keeping a single row per CDR3 protein. The data contain some 280,000 distinct CDR3 sequences, around three fifths of them singletons. Germline CDR1 SNHLY, CDR2 FYNNEI. The V and J ends lost 3 bases and 7 bases, in that order; junction bases with no gene match: 4. This CDR3 is 14 amino acids long. With respect to this clonotype: Its antigen is undetermined.

The sequence was obtained from a human donor with severe aplastic anemia or a healthy control (not recorded which). V is TRBV2 and J is TRBJ2-1, with TRBD2 matching 9 bases. Sequencing input: sorted CD4+, CD8+, or CD8+CD57+ T cells (not recorded which) from PBMCs. CDR3: CASSDGGGANEQFF. DNA for the CDR3: TGTGCCAGCAGTGACGGCGGGGGGGCGAATGAGCAGTTCTTC.